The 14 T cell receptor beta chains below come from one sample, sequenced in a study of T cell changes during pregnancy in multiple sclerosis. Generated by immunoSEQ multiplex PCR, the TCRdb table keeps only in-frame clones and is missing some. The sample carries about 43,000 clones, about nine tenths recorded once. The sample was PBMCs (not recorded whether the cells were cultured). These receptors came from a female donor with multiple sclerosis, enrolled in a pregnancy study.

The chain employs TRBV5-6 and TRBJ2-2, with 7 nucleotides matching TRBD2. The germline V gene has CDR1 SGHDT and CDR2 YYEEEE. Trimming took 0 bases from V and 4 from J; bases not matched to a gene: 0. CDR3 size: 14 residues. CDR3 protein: CASSLGTSTGELFF. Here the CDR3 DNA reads TGTGCCAGCAGCTTGGGGACTAGCACCGGGGAGCTGTTTTTT.

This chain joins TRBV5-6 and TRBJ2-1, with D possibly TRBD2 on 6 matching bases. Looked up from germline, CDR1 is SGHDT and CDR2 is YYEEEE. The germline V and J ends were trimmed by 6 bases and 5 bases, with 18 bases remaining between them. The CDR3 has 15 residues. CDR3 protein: CASTPGRGAHNEQFF. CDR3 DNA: TGTGCCAGCACCCCAGGGCGGGGTGCCCACAATGAGCAGTTCTTC.

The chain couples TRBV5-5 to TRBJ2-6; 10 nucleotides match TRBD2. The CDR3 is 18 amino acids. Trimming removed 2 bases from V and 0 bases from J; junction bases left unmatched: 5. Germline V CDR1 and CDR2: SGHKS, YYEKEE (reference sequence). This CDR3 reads CASSFLASGSSGANVLTF. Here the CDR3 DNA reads TGTGCCAGCAGCTTCCTCGCTAGCGGGAGCTCTGGGGCCAACGTCCTGACTTTC.

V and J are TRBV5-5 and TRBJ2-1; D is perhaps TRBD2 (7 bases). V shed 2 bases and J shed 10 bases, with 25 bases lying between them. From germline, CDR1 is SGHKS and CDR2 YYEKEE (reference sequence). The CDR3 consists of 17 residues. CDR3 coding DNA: TGTGCCAGCAGCTTAAGGGCAAGCGGGACACTCAGTGACGAGCAGTTCTTC. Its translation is CASSLRASGTLSDEQFF.

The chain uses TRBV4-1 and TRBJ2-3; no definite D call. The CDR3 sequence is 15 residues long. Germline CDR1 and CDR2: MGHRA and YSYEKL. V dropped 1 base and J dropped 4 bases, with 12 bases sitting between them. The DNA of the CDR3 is TGCGCCAGCAGCCAAGGAGTGGGAAGCGCAGATACGCAGTATTTT. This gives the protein CASSQGVGSADTQYF.

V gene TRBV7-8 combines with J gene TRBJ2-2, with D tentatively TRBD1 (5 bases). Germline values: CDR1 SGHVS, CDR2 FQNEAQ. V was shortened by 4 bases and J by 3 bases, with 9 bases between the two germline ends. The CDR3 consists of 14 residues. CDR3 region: CASSSFRDTGELFF. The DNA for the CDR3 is TGTGCCAGCAGCTCCTTCAGGGACACCGGGGAGCTGTTTTTT.

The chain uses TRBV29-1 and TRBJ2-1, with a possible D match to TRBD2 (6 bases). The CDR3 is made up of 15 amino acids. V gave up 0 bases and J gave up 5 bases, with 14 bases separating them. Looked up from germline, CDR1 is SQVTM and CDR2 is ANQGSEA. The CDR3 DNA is TGCAGCGTTGAAGATCTGGCTAGCGAGGACAATGAGCAGTTCTTC. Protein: CSVEDLASEDNEQFF.

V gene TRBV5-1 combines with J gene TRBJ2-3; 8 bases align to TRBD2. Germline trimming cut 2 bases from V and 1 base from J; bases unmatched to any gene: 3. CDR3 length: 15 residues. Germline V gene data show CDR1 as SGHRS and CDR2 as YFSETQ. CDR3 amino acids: CASSLSGSGTDTQYF. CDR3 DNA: TGCGCCAGCAGCTTAAGCGGGAGCGGCACAGATACGCAGTATTTT.

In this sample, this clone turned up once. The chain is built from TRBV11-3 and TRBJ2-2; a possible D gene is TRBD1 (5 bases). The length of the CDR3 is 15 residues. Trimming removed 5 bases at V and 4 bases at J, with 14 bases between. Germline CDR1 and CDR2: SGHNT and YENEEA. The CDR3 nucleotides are TGTGCCAGCAGCCGCGACAGTTTGGGCACCGGGGAGCTGTTTTTT. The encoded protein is CASSRDSLGTGELFF.

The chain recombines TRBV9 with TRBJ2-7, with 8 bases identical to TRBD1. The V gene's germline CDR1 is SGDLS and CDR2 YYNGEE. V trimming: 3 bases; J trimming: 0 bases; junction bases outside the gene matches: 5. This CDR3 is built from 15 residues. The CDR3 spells CASSAQGAVSYEQYF. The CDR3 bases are TGTGCCAGCAGCGCTCAGGGGGCCGTCTCCTACGAGCAGTACTTC.

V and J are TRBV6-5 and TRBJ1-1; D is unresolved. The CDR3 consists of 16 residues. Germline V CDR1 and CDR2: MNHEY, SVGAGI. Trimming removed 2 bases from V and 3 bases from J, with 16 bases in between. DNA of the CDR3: TGTGCCAGCAGTTACCCCGAGACCACTGGGGACACTGAAGCTTTCTTT. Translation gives CASSYPETTGDTEAFF.

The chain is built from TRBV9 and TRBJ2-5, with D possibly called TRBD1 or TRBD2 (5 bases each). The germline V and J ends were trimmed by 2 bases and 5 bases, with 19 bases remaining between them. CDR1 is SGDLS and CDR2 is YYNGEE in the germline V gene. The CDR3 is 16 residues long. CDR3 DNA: TGTGCCAGCAGCGTGATCGGGGTGGGGGTTTCGGAGACCCAGTACTTC. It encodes CASSVIGVGVSETQYF.

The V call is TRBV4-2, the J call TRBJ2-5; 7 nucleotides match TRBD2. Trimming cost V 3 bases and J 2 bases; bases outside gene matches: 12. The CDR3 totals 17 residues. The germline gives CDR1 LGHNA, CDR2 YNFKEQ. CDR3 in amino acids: CASSHTLTASGQETQYF. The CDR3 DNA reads TGTGCCAGCAGCCACACTCTAACCGCTAGCGGTCAAGAGACCCAGTACTTC.

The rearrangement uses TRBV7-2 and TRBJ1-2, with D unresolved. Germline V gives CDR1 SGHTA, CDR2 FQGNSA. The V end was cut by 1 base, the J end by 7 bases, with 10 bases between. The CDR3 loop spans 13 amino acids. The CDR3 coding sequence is TGTGCCAGCAGCTTAGGGACTGCTACTGGCTACACCTTC. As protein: CASSLGTATGYTF.